Below are 5 T cell receptor beta chains sequenced from a single sample in a study of spatial heterogeneity in lung cancer. TCRdb passed the 5' RACE reads through MiXCR, listing each CDR3 protein once. The sample has tens of thousands of distinct CDR3 sequences; 6.9% are singletons. Documented time point: sample taken at primary tumor resection. The sequenced material consisted of unsorted whole RNA from tumor, nontumor lung or frozen PBMC. The sample in question was PBMCs, obtained at surgery. All receptors derive from a male donor with early-stage non-small cell lung cancer.

This clonotype has a handful of counts. V gene TRBV10-3 combines with J gene TRBJ2-5; possibly TRBD1 or TRBD2 for D (5 bases each). CDR3 length equals 16 residues. Between the trimmed V and J ends, which lost 3 bases and 1 base, there was a span of 15 bases. CDR1 is ENHRY and CDR2 is SYGVKD in the germline V gene. As DNA, the CDR3 is TGTGCCATCAGTGATACTTTCCCGGGACCCCAAGAGACCCAGTACTTC. It yields the protein CAISDTFPGPQETQYF.

This clonotype was recorded at least ten times. The chain links TRBV28 to TRBJ1-2; D is uncertain. In germline, CDR1 is MDHEN, CDR2 SYDVKM. This CDR3 has 14 residues. V shed 6 bases and J shed 2 bases, with 13 bases lying between them. In DNA form, the CDR3 reads TGTGCCAGCAGCCTAATAAAAGGGAACTATGGCTACACCTTC. Protein: CASSLIKGNYGYTF.

This clonotype has a count of ten or more. CDR3 in DNA: TGTGCCAGCAGTTTAAGGGGTGAAGCTTTCTTT. This sequence encodes CASSLRGEAFF. This rearrangement joins TRBV28 to TRBJ1-1; D is possibly TRBD1 (5 bases). The germline V and J ends were trimmed by 2 bases and 7 bases, with 5 bases remaining between them. Germline loops: CDR1 MDHEN, CDR2 SYDVKM. The CDR3 extends over 11 amino acids.

At least ten counts were recorded for this clonotype. The chain has TRBV10-3 and TRBJ2-3, with D perhaps matching TRBD2 (5 bases). Germline loops: CDR1 ENHRY, CDR2 SYGVKD. V lost 7 bases to trimming and J lost 4 bases, with 15 bases between them. The CDR3 spans 14 residues. CDR3 loop: CAITQTRDADTQYF. CDR3 DNA: TGTGCCATCACCCAAACTAGAGACGCAGATACGCAGTATTTT.

This chain joins TRBV5-4 and TRBJ1-2; the D is unclear. The V end lost 3 bases, the J end lost 0 bases, and 18 bases lay between the germline ends. The germline CDR1 and CDR2 sequences are SGHNT and YYREEE (reference sequence). This CDR3 contains 17 residues. The CDR3 protein is CASSSRGAGASNYGYTF. CDR3 nucleotide sequence: TGTGCCAGCAGCTCCCGAGGCGCAGGCGCTTCTAACTATGGCTACACCTTC.